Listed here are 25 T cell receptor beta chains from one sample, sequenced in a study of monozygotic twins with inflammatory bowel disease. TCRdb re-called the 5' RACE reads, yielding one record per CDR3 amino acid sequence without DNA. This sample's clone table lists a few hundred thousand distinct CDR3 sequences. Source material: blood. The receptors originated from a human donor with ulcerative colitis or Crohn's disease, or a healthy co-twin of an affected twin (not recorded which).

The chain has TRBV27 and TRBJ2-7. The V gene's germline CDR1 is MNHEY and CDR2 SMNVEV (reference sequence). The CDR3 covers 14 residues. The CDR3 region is CASSFVQGGYEQYF.

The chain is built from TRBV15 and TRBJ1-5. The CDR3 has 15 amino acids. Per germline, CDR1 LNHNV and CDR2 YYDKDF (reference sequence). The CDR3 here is CATSREGLYNQPQHF.

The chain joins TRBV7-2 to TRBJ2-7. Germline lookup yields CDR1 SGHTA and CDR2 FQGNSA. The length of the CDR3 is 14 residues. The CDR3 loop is CASSLDGQFYEQYF.

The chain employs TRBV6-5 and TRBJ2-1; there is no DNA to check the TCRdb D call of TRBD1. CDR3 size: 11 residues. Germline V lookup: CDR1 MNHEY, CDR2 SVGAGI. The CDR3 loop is CASRTGDEQFF.

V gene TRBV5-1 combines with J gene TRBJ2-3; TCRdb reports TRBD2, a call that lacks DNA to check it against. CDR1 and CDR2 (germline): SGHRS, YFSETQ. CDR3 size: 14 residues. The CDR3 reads CASRTISGTDTQYF.

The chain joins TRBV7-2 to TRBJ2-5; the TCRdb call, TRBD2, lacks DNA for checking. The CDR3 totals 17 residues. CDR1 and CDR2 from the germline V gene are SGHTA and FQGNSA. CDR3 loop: CASSLGLAGGLRETQYF.

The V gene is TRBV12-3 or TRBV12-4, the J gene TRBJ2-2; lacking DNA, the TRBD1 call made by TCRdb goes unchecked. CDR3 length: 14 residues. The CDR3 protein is CASKRDSNTGELFF.

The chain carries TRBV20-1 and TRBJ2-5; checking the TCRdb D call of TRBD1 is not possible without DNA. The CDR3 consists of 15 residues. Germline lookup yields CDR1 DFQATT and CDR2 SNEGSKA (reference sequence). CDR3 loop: CSARDSGQGGETQYF.

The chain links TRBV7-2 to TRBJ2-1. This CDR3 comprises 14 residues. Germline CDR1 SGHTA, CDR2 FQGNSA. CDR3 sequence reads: CASSFVTNYNEQFF.

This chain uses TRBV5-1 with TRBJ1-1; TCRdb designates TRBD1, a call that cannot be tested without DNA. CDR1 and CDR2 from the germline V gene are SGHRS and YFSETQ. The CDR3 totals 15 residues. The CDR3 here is CASGLQGRGNTEAFF.

The CDR3 protein is CASIPTLGTGSRLVYGYTF. This rearrangement joins TRBV6-1 to TRBJ1-2; the D gene TCRdb calls, TRBD1, cannot be checked with no DNA. Germline V lookup: CDR1 MNHNS, CDR2 SASEGT. The CDR3 extends over 19 amino acids.

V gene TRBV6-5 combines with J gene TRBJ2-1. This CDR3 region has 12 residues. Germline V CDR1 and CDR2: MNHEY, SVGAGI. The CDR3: CASSYGYNEQFF.

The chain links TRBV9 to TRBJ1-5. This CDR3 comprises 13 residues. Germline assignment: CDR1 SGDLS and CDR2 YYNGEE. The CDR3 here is CASSVRINQPQHF.

CDR3 region: CASSPQGGETYEQYF. The V and J genes are TRBV18 and TRBJ2-7. Per the germline V gene, CDR1 is KGHSH and CDR2 is LQKENI. This CDR3 region has 15 residues.

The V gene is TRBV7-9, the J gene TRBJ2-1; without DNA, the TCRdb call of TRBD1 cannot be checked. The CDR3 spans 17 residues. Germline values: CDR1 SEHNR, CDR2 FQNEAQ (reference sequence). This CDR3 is CASSLPQIRGKDNEQFF.

CDR3 residues: CASSYSSTGADTEAFF. V usage is TRBV6-5 and J usage is TRBJ1-1; TCRdb calls TRBD1, which cannot be checked without DNA. The germline V gene has CDR1 MNHEY and CDR2 SVGAGI. This CDR3 is built from 16 residues.

This CDR3 reads CASSHWTGPKVNTEAFF. This chain uses TRBV7-9 with TRBJ1-1; the D gene TCRdb calls, TRBD1, cannot be checked with no DNA. This CDR3 comprises 17 residues. Germline assignment: CDR1 SEHNR and CDR2 FQNEAQ (reference sequence).

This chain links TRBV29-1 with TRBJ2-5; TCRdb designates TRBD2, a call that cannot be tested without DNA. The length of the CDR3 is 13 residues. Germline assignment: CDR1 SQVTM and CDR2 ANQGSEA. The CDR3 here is CSVLPSHGETQYF.

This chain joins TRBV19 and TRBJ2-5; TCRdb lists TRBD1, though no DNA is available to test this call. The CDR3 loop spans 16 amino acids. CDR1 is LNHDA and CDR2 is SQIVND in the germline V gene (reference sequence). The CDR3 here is CASSTQPGPSQETQYF.

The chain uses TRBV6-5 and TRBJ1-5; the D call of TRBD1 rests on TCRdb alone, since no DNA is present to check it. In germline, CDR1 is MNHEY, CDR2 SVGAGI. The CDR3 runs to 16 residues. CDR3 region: CASSFPRQISNQPQHF.

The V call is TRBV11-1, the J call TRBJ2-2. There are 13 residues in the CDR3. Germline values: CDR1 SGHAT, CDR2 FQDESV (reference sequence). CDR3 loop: CASSPDNTGELFF.

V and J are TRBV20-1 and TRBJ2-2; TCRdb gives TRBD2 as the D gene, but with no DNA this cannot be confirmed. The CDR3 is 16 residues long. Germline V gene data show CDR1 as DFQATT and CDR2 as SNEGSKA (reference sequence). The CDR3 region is CSAQGLAGANTGELFF.

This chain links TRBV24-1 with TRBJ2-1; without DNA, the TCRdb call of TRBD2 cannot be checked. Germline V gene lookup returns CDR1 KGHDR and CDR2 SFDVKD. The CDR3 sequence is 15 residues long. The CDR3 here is CATSDVQRGNNEQFF.

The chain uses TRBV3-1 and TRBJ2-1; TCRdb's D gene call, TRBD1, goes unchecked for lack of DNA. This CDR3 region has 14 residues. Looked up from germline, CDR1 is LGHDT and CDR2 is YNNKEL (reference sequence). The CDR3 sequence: CASSQLGDYNEQFF.

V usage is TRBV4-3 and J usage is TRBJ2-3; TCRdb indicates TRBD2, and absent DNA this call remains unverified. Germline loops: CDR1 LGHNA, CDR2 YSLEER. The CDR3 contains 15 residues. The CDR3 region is CASSNGPRSTDTQYF.